The T cell receptor (beta chain) described here comes from a study of CXCR3-negative and CXCR3-positive naive CD8 T cells. Carrying UMI labels, the TRB cDNA libraries were prepared through 5' RACE. TCRdb reprocessed the 5' RACE reads and stores each CDR3 protein as one record, lacking DNA. Recorded here are about 46,000 distinct CDR3 sequences; the top ten clones represent about 2.3%. As for this clonotype: Its matching antigen is unknown.

Findings of the study overall: Against CXCR3-negative naive cells, CXCR3-positive naive cells showed more hydrophobic TRB CDR3s.

CDR1 is LNHNV and CDR2 is YYDKDF in the germline V gene (reference sequence). The CDR3 has 21 amino acids. Triplicate sorting captured some 290,000 cells each from every CD8+ T cell subset. The source material was naive CXCR3- CD8+ T cells from blood. As for subset: CD45RO-CCR7+CD27+CD95- naive CD8+ T cells lacking CXCR3 (TNR3-). The clonotype was recovered from a human donor in good health. Some clones in this sample may be carry-over from other donors' samples. The rearrangement links TRBV15 to TRBJ2-7; the D call of TRBD2 rests on TCRdb alone, since no DNA is present to check it. CDR3 sequence reads: CATSRTGQGRLAGGLSYEQYF.